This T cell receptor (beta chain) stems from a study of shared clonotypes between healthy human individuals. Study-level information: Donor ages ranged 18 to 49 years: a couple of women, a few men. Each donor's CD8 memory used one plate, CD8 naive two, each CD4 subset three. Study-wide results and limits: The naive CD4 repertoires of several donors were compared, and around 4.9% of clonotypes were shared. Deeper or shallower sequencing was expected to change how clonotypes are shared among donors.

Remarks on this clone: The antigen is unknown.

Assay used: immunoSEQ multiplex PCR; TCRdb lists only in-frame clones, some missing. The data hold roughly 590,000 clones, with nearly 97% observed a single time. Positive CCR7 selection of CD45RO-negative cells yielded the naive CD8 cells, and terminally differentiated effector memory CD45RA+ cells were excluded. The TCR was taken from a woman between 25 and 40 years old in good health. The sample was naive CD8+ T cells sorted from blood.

The CDR3 reads CAINRPRVFYSNQPQHF. The CDR3 DNA is TGTGCCATCAATCGGCCCCGGGTATTTTATAGCAATCAGCCCCAGCATTTT. This sequence joins TRBV10-3 and TRBJ1-5; the D is unclear. Between the trimmed V and J ends, which lost 7 bases and 0 bases, there was a span of 19 bases. This CDR3 comprises 17 residues. Looked up from germline, CDR1 is ENHRY and CDR2 is SYGVKD.